This TCR beta chain is drawn from a study of blood T cells in healthy people across ages. General study results and limits: Fewer expanded clones and more diversity marked long-lived versus aged donors. Diversity estimates from one million T cells were considered underestimates. Getting older went along with TCR beta diversity per million T cells dropping roughly linearly.

A second PCR of roughly 7 to 11 cycles used a sample-barcoded 5' primer and a J-beta primer mix. TCRdb reprocessed the 5' RACE reads with MiXCR, giving one entry per CDR3 protein. The profile covers around 1,700,000 distinct CDR3 sequences, with about 30% appearing a single time and 7.7% taken by the ten largest. This clonotype has a single count. The target antigen is unknown. The sequencing sample was made of blood. This receptor was taken from a woman in her twenties or thirties in good health.

The CDR3 sequence: CASSYRGGCGNQPQHF. The DNA for the CDR3 is TGCGCCAGCTCATACAGGGGTGGGTGCGGTAATCAGCCCCAGCATTTT. The chain links TRBV5-1 to TRBJ1-5, with 7 positions matching TRBD1. The CDR3 is made up of 16 amino acids. The V segment lost 7 bases and the J segment 4 bases; nucleotides outside the gene matches: 14. Germline loops: CDR1 SGHRS, CDR2 YFSETQ.